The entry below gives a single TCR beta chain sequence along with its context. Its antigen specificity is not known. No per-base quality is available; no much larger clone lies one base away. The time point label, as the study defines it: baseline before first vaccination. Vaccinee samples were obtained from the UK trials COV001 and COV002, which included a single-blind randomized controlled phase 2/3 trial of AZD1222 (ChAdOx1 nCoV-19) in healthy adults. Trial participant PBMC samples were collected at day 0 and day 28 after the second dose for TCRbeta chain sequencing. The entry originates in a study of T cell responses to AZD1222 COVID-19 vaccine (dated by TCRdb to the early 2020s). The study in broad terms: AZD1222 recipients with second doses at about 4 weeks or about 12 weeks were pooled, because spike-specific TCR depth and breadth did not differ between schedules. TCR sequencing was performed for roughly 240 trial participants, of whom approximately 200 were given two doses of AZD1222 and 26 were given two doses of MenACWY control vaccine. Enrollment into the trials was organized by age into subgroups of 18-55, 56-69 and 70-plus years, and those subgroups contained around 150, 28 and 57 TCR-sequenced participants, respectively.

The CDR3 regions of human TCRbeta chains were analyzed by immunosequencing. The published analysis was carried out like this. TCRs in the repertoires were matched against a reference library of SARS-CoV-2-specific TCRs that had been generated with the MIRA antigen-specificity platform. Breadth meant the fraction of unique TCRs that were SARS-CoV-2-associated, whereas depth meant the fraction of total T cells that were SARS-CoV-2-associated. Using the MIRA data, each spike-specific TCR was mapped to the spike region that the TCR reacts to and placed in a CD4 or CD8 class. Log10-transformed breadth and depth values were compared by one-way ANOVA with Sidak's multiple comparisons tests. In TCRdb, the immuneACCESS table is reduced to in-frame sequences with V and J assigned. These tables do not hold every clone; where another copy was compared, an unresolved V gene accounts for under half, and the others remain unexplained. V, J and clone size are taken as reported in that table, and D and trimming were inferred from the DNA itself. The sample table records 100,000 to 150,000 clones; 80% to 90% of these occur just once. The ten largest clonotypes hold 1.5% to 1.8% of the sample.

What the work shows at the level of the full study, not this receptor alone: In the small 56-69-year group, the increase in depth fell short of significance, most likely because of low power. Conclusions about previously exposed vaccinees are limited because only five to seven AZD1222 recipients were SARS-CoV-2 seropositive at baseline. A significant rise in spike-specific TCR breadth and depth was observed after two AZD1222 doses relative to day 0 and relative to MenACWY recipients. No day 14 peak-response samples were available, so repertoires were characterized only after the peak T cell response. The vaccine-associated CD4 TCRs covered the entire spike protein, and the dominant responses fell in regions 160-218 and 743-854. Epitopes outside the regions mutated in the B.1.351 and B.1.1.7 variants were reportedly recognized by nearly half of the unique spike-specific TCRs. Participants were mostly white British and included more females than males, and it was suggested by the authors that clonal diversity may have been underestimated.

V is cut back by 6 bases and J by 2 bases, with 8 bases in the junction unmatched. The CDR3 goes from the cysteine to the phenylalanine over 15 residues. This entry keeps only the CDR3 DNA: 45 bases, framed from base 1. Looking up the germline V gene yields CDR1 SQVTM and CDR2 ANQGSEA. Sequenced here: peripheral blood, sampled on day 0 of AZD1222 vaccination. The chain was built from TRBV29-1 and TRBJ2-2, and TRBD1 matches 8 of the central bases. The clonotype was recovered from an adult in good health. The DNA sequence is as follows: TGCAGCGTCAACTCAGGGGGCTCTAACACCGGGGAGCTGTTTTTT. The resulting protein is CSVNSGGSNTGELFF.